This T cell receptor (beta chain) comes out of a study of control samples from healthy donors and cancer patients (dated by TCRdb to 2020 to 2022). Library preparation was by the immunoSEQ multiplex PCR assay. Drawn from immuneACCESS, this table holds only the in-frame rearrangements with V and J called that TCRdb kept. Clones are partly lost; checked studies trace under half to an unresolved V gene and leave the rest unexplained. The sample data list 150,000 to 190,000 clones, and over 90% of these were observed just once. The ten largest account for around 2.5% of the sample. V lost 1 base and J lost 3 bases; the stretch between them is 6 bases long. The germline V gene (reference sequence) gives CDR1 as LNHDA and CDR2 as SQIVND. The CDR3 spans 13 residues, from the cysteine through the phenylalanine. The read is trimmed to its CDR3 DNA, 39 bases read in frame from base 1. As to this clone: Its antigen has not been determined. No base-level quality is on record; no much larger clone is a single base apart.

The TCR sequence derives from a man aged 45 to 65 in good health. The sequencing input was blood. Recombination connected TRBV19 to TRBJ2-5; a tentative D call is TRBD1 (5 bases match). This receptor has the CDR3 CASSIVREETQYF. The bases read TGTGCCAGTAGTATAGTCAGGGAAGAGACCCAGTACTTC. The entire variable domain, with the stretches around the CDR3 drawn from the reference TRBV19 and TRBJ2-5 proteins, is DGGITQSPKYLFRKEGQNVTLSCEQNLNHDAMYWYRQDPGQGLRLIYYSQIVNDFQKGDIAEGYSVSREKKESFPLTVTSAQKNPTAFYLCASSIVREETQYFGPGTRLLVL.